This T cell receptor beta chain was profiled in a study of blood T cell repertoires in COVID-19. Study-wide context: Material from acute and convalescent COVID-19 was sourced from the United States, Italy and Spain.

Germline values: CDR1 MNHNY, CDR2 SVGAGI (reference sequence). CDR3 size: 18 residues. The J segment lost 1 base and the V segment lost 5 bases, leaving 7 bases of the junction unmatched. Libraries were prepared by immunoSEQ multiplex PCR; TCRdb keeps only in-frame clonotypes and omits some of them. The table records about 98,000 clones, roughly 82% of them present only once. The gene calls are TRBV6-6 and TRBJ1-6, with 11 nucleotides matching TRBD1. Sequencing used peripheral blood. The origin of this receptor is a man older than 75 with acute or convalescent COVID-19. The DNA of the CDR3 is TGTGCCAGCAGTCCGGACAGGGGGCGCGGGTCCTATAATTCACCCCTCCACTTT. Translated, it gives CASSPDRGRGSYNSPLHF.